What follows describes a single T cell receptor (beta chain). This clonotype has more than one count but fewer than ten. Which antigen it targets is not known. No much larger clonotype is one base removed from it; base qualities were not supplied. These data originate in a study of early T cells in non-severe SARS-CoV-2 infection (dated by TCRdb to the early 2020s). In terms of the full investigation: Bulk RNA from unsorted whole blood was used for TCR sequencing, so alpha and beta chains could not be paired.

The full study reports these points: VDJdb matching was skewed toward anti-spike CD8 responses and likely underestimated virus-specific expansions, missing private and CD4 specificities.

V is cut by 1 base and J by 13 bases, and the space between the germline ends is 10 bases. From the germline V gene, CDR1 is SGHTA and CDR2 is FQGNSA. The CDR3, from cysteine to phenylalanine, totals 12 residues. Only CDR3 DNA remains: 36 bases, in frame from the first base. The library came from 5' RACE. The reads were generated on a NextSeq 500. To correct for sequencing error and PCR bias, the TCR library protocol tagged individual cDNA molecules with unique molecular identifiers. Sequencing covered both TCR alpha and beta chains, and within each sample the abundances of alpha and beta sequences were tightly co-correlated. As for how the authors treated the data: Decombinator V4 was used to annotate the V gene, J gene and CDR3 of the TCR sequences. Expanded TCRs were defined as changing significantly between any two time points under a Poisson model with p below 0.0001. Abundances of TCRs were expressed as counts per million after normalisation to the total number of TCRs sequenced in each sample. MAIT TCRs were defined by TRAV1-2 paired with TRAJ12, TRAJ20 or TRAJ33, and iNKT TCRs by TRAV10 paired with TRAJ18. A search of VDJdb, accessed on 1 November 2021, was run for TCRs annotated to CMV, EBV and SARS-CoV-2, with TCRs annotated for multiple antigens excluded. TCRdb itself trimmed the public reads at Q25 with fastp, ran MiXCR and retained productive beta chains. Entries that share a CDR3 protein sequence are merged under the most common genes and DNA. The V and J calls shown here were made by TCRdb, not taken from the authors' results. Counted in this sample were roughly 70,000 distinct CDR3 sequences; over 10% of them appeared once. The top ten clones comprise approximately 5.2% of the sample.

Set within a cohort of healthcare workers in London, UK, this nested case-control study involved weekly PCR testing of nasopharyngeal swabs along with blood sampling. Healthcare workers were recruited during the week of the UK lockdown, between 23 and 31 March 2020, and followed weekly for up to roughly 15 weeks. The sequencing input was whole blood. The chain uses TRBV7-2 and TRBJ2-2, with a weak D call of TRBD1 (5 bases match). The source of this sequence is an adult who was a healthcare worker with PCR-confirmed SARS-CoV-2 infection or an uninfected control (not recorded which). The CDR3 corresponds to CASSLDQGRLFF. The DNA sequence follows: TGTGCCAGCAGCTTAGACCAGGGCAGGCTGTTTTTT.